This T cell receptor beta chain originates from a study of regulatory T cells in long-lasting Graves disease. Broader study findings: Among the persistent patients, 2,500 to 3,000 public clonotypes were shared, more than the approximately 970 shared among new patients. Compared with new cases, persistent Graves' patients showed reduced TCR diversity.

With V trimmed by 6 bases and J by 3 bases, 7 bases remained unmatched. Germline V gives CDR1 MDHEN, CDR2 SYDVKM. The CDR3 has 14 amino acids. This clonotype was counted many times. The antigen is undetermined. Time point given: newly diagnosed GD, antithyroid drugs for less than 3 months. Scientists built the TCR library using RNA that was extracted from PBMCs. In each case, Graves' disease was diagnosed per American Thyroid Association guidelines. Construction of TCR beta libraries relied on iRepertoire HTBI primers and on Arm-PCR targeting CDR3 regions. TCRdb called the multiplex PCR reads again in MiXCR, with one record for every CDR3 protein. The data contain hundreds of thousands of distinct CDR3 sequences, over 15% of them singletons. The same sample was also used in a study of T cells in Graves' hyperthyroidism and ophthalmopathy. Per that paper: Blood also carried most thyroid clonotypes expanded above 0.001.

This receptor was obtained from a man aged 40-50 years with Graves disease. The chain recombines TRBV28 with TRBJ2-7; 8 bases are shared with TRBD1. Sequenced here: peripheral blood mononuclear cells (PBMCs), sampled at new diagnosis, from a patient treated with antithyroid drugs. CDR3 region: CASRPGGPVYEQYF. The CDR3 DNA reads as TGTGCCAGCAGGCCAGGGGGCCCTGTCTACGAGCAGTACTTC. Variable domain in full (rest from reference TRBV28 and TRBJ2-7): DVKVTQSSRYLVKRTGEKVFLECVQDMDHENMFWYRQDPGLGLRLIYFSYDVKMKEKGDIPEGYSVSREKKERFSLILESASTNQTSMYLCASRPGGPVYEQYFGPGTRLTVT.